This TCR beta chain was observed in a study of cytomegalovirus exposure and HLA in healthy donors (dated by TCRdb to 2016 to 2017). Context from the whole study: In an earlier analysis of roughly 500 of the donors, about 270 Gb of sequence data and 120 million or so unique TCR beta sequences from roughly 190 million T cells were reported. Roughly 320 gigabases of sequencing data and 70 million to 100 million unique TCR sequences made up an early release that covered 640 HLA-typed donors. The genetic ancestry cluster associated with self-reported Caucasian donors included over 65% of the approximately 410 genotyped donors. The study aimed to test whether cataloging public T cell receptors could reveal signatures of past pathogen exposure. The study used immunosequencing to profile the T cell repertoires of several hundred subjects and linked those repertoires to cytomegalovirus serostatus. A separate validation cohort of more than 100 different subjects was used in addition to the roughly 620-subject first cohort. The study combined high-throughput TCR immunosequencing, statistical association of individual TCRs with disease status, and machine learning to predict cytomegalovirus infection status. To study patterns of TCR occurrence, a later analysis re-analyzed previously published TCR beta repertoires from 666 donors and added high-resolution HLA genotyping. Rather than using new phenotypic data, the later analysis identified candidate immune exposures from TCR beta sequences and from how often those sequences occurred across donors. An earlier analysis of 500 to 750 of the donors applied high-throughput TCR beta sequencing to assess whether each TCR beta V gene segment acted as functional or pseudogenic. Donor age, sex, ethnicity and CMV serostatus were compiled together with the repertoire data. In a later genetic analysis, genome-wide SNP genotypes for about 55% of the roughly 700 donors were used, and that subset was treated as a discovery cohort. All discovery cohort repertoires had been generated on a single sequencing platform. Class I and class II HLA loci were covered by the typing at four-digit resolution. The number of typed donors differed by locus: about 629-630 for A, B, C, DRB1 and DQB1; approximately 520 for DQA1; some 590 for DPA1; and around 490 for DPB1. About five DR-DQ haplotypes were treated as single units for association and clustering because of strong linkage in the cohort. On average, roughly 250,000 unique TCR beta nucleotide sequences were sequenced per donor among about 400 genotyped donors of the cohort, with approximately 18% of those sequences being non-productive.

Notes on this clone: The antigen this receptor binds is unknown. No base quality values were provided; no much bigger clone lies one nucleotide off.

Inclusive of the bounding cysteine and phenylalanine, the CDR3 is 15 residues long. CDR3 DNA only is kept here, 45 bases in frame from base 1. CDR1 and CDR2 are read off the germline V gene as SGHDT and YYEEEE. Clipping removes 0 bases from V and 3 bases from J, with 1 as the unmatched junction base count. Library preparation was by the immunoSEQ multiplex PCR assay. For the multiplex PCR, a mixture combining 60 forward primers for TCR Vbeta segments and 13 reverse primers for TCR Jbeta segments was used. The CDR3 region of rearranged TCR beta genes was amplified from genomic DNA by a multiplex PCR assay. On the Illumina HiSeq System, the amplified TCR beta libraries were sequenced as 87-base-pair reads. The study's processing was this. A later analysis counted approximately 76 million unique TCR beta chains across the 550 to 800 repertoires, and 10 million to 12 million of these chains were shared by at least two donors. Raw reads were error-corrected and collapsed into unique sequences by a nearest-neighbor algorithm in which closely related sequences were merged to remove PCR and sequencing errors. CDR3 sequences were aligned to IMGT reference sequences to assign V, D and J gene segments. For a sequence to be retained, a match of at least six nucleotides to both a V gene segment and a J gene segment was required. Rearrangements were called productive when the CDR3 lacked stop codons and stayed in frame with V and J; all others were non-productive. Following IMGT convention, CDR3 was defined as the stretch from the second conserved V-encoded cysteine to the conserved J-encoded phenylalanine. Sequences without an unambiguous match to a single V gene segment were excluded from the earlier analysis of a few hundred of the donors. In an earlier analysis of a few hundred of the donors, V segments were called functional above 56.7% productive rearrangements and were called segregating when the between-donor standard deviation exceeded 5%. A statistical classification framework was built for diagnosing cytomegalovirus status from the catalog of TCR beta chain sequences. V and J gene assignment, in a later analysis, came from comparing TCR nucleotide sequences with IMGT/GENE-DB human TR gene sequences. A later analysis assigned CDR3 sequences and most-parsimonious VDJ recombination scenarios with the TCRdist pipeline. In a later analysis, each TCR beta chain was defined by its CDR3 amino acid sequence together with its V-gene family, and reads lacking a unique V-gene family were excluded. To address suspected cross-contamination and a sequencing artifact, a later analysis removed a few hundred highly shared, low-generation-probability nucleotide sequences. A later analysis calculated a clonal expansion index for each public chain from normalized within-repertoire ranks of inferred template counts. In a later analysis, generation probabilities were computed using a VDJ recombination model fitted to out-of-frame rearrangements, and the results were checked against IGoR. A later analysis scored TCR-TCR, TCR-HLA and TCR-CMV co-occurrence with hypergeometric tests, applying a repertoire-size bias correction to TCR pairs. In a later analysis, false discovery rates were estimated by permuting HLA or CMV assignments 20 times. In a later analysis, co-occurring TCRs were grouped with DBSCAN, and TCRdist sequence similarity was added when clustering was performed within HLA-allele-positive subsets. For co-occurrence clustering, repertoires with fewer than 30,000 or more than 120,000 public chains were excluded, along with roughly 5 repertoires with anomalous nucleotide sharing. TCRdb obtained this table from immuneACCESS and retained in-frame rearrangements with V and J assigned. These tables miss some clones; where compared with another copy, unresolved V genes account for less than half of the shortfall, and the remainder is unexplained. V and J calls and clone size are those listed in that table; D and trimming were worked out from the DNA. The sample table holds some 130,000 clones, of which 65% to 80% were seen once. 1% to 1.5% of the sample rests with the top ten.

The investigation overall reported the following: Most TCR sequences were seen in very few donors, while some public TCRs were found in many individuals. Broadly in line with IMGT annotations, most TCR beta V segments showed up in productive rearrangements about 87% or about 30% of the time in an earlier analysis of 450 to 600 of the donors. According to a later analysis, TCR association rates differed among HLA loci, with DRB1 alleles showing the most associated TCRs and HLA-C alleles showing the fewest. In a later analysis, HLA-associated TCR beta chains were found to be more clonally expanded and to have lower generation probabilities than equally common non-associated chains. The only immune exposure information available for the cohort was CMV serostatus. The 87-base-pair reads could not distinguish some IMGT-functional V segments, including TRBV6-2 and TRBV6-3, so those segments were excluded. The earlier analysis of around 600 of the donors excluded roughly 16 rarely observed V segments, including chromosome 9 orphons, because counts were too low. Correlated functional status among segregating V segments might reflect linkage disequilibrium, but an unknown experimental factor could not be ruled out. A few of the identified cytomegalovirus-associated TCR beta chains were confirmed in vitro to be specific for cytomegalovirus antigens. In a later analysis, several top co-occurrence clusters were reported to appear linked to parvovirus B19, influenza, CMV and Epstein-Barr virus. A further reported finding was that TCR beta sequences accurately predicted the HLA-A and HLA-B alleles for most subjects in the first cohort. Compared with the roughly 670-donor mean, donors in an Asian-associated ancestry cluster had fewer N-insertions in productive TCRs, according to a later genetic analysis. Sequencing depth was assumed to be roughly uniform across donors in the presence/absence analyses, though that assumption may not hold. In a later genetic analysis, a missense DCLRE1C variant was associated with V-gene and J-gene trimming of TCR beta chains, and the association was replicated in an independent cohort. The cohort was sequenced for TCR beta chains only, and without alpha or paired-chain data the features that could be detected were limited. In a later analysis, most CMV-associated TCR beta chains were found to appear HLA-restricted, with HLA associations seemingly driven largely by CMV exposure. According to the authors, the approach could potentially be generalized to other disease states and immunological phenotypes. The study gave a list of about 170 TCR beta chains associated with cytomegalovirus. A cluster of highly shared sequence variants was judged likely to represent a technical artifact of the sequencing pipeline. When HLA alleles, especially DR and DQ, strongly co-occurred, attributing TCR associations to individual alleles was difficult. A later analysis associated about 18,000 TCR beta sequences with specific HLA alleles at a false discovery rate of 0.05. The classifier was reported to diagnose cytomegalovirus status with high specificity and sensitivity in both the original and validation cohorts. Because some donors lacked HLA typing at each locus, the association tests relied only on the typed subset.

The cohort was made up of roughly 670 healthy bone marrow donors. Cohort members were all nominally healthy when sampled, although unrecorded immune exposures were likely present. The donor was CMV seropositive and was included in the group of approximately 310 seropositive cohort members. Every donor gave a peripheral blood sample, and the peripheral blood mononuclear cells from that sample were used for TCR beta sequencing. The Qiagen DNeasy Blood Extraction Kit was used to extract genomic DNA from the blood cell samples. The receptor's source is a male donor in good health and CMV-seropositive. The rearranged chain carries TRBV5-6 and TRBJ2-5, with 11 middle bases fitting TRBD2. Sequenced: PBMCs. The CDR3 sequence is CASSLVGLAEETQYF. DNA sequence: TGTGCCAGCAGCTTGGTGGGACTAGCGGAAGAGACCCAGTACTTC.